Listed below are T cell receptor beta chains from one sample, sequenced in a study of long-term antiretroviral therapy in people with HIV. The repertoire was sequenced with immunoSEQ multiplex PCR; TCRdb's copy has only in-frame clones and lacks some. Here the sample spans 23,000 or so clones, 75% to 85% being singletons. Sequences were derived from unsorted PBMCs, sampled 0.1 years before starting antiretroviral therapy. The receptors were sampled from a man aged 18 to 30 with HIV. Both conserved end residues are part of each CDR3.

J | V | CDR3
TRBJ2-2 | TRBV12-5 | CASGLGQADTGELFF
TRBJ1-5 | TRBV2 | CASNAAYRQPQHF
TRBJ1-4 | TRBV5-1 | CASRSASYNEKLFF
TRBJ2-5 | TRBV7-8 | CASSALDRRTRETQYF
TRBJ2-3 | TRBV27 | CASSLRAVLTDTQYF
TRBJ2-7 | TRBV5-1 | CASSPGTGGPYEQYF
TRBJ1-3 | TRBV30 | CAWSYGGQPGNTIYF
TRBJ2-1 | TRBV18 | CASSFSRDNEQFF
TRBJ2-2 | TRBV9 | CASSVGGAGVVGELFF
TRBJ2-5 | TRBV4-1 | CASSHVRRDGETQYF
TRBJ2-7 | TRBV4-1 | CASRPPGQGDEQYF
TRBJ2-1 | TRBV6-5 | CASSYGLALDNEQFF
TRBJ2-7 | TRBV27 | CASSLAGGLPREQYF
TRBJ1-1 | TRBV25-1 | CASSESGLQGALPTEAFF
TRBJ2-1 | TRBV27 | CATRGAYNEQFF
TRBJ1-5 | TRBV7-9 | CASSSDRLNQPQHF
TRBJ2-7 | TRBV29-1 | CSVGQGLGGARGEQYF
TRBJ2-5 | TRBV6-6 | CASRRGLAGVQETQYF
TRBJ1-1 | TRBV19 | CASITQGWNTEAFF
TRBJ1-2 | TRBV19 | CASSTRFAYRAHYGYTF
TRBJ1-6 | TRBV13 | CASSLYNSPLHF
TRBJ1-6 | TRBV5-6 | CASSETGFFSPLHF
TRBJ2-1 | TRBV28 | CASSLCQREAEVGECLNEQFF
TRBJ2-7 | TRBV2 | CASNRDPRVEQYF
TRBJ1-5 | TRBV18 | CASSIVGAYSNQPQHF
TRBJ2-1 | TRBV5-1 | CASSFPPGQENYNEQFF
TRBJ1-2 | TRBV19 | CTSSDTGGRAGYTF
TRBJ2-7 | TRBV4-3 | CASSFRNYEQYF
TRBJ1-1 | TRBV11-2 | CASSTERQGVEAFF
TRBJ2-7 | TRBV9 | CASSVVGGAYEQYF
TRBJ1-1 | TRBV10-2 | CASNRIRMNTEAFF
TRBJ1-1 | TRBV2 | CASSYRGGNTEAFF
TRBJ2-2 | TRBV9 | CASSVARSGGPNTGELFF
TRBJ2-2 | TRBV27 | CASSLKGVPGTGELFF
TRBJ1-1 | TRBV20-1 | CSAALGGEAFF
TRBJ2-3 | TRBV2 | CASSEGGEGGIVGSDTQYF
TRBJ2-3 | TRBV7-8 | CASSLSGGALHF
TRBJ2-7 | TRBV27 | CASSRRLPGGSTSEQYF
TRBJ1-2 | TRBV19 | CASSIAYGYTF
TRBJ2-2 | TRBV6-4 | CASSDSTSGRAGTGELFF
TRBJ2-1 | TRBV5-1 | CASSLTRANVHEQFF
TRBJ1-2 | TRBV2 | CASSEGPGTYYGYTF
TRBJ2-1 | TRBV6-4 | CASSEEAGGPGNEQFF
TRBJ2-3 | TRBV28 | CAAWGLAGVMAPDTQYF
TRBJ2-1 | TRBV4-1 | CASSHGRGSSYNEQFF
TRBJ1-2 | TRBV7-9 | CASSWTRGYTF
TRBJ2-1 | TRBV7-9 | CASSPKTSEPHNEQFF
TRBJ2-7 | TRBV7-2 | CASSRDRGTHEQYF
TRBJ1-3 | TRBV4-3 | CASSQGSASGNTIYF
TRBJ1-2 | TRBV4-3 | CASSQGNYGYTF
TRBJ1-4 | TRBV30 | CAWSGQGGEKLFF